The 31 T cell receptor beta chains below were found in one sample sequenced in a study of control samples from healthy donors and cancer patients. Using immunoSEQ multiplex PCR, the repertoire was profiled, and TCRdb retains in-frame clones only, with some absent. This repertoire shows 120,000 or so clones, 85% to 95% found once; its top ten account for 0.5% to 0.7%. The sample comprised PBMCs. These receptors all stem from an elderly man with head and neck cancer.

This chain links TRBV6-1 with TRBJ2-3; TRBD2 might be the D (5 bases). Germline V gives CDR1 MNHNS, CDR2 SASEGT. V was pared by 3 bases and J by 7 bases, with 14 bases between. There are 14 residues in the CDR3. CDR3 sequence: CASSERVKTNTQYF. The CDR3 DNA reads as TGTGCCAGCAGTGAGCGGGTCAAAACGAATACGCAGTATTTT.

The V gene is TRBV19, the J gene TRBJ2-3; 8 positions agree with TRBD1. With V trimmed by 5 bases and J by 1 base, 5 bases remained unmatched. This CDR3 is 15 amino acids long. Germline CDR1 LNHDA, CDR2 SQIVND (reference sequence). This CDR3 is CASSQGQGRTDTQYF. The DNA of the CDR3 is TGTGCCAGTAGTCAAGGACAGGGACGCACAGATACGCAGTATTTT. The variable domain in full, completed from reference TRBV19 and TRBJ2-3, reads DGGITQSPKYLFRKEGQNVTLSCEQNLNHDAMYWYRQDPGQGLRLIYYSQIVNDFQKGDIAEGYSVSREKKESFPLTVTSAQKNPTAFYLCASSQGQGRTDTQYFGPGTRLTVL.

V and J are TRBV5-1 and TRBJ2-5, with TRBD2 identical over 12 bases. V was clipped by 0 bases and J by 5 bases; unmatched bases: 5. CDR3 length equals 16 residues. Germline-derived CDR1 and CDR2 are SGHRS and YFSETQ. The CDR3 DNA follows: TGCGCCAGCAGCTTGGGGACTAGCGGGGTTATGGAGACCCAGTACTTC. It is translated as CASSLGTSGVMETQYF.

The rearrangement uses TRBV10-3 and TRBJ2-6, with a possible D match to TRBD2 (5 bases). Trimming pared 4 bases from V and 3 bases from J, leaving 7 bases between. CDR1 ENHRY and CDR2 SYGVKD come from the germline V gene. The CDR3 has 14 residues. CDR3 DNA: TGTGCCATCAGTGCCCGGGATGGGGCCAACGTCCTGACTTTC. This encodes CAISARDGANVLTF.

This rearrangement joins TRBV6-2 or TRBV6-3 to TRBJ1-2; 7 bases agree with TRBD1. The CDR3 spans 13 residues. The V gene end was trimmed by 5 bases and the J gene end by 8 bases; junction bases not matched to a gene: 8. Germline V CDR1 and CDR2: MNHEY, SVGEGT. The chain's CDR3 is CASSIDRVLGYTF. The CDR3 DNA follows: TGTGCCAGCAGTATCGACAGGGTACTCGGCTACACCTTC.

The CDR3 nucleotides are TGTGCCAGTAGTTTTTCCGGGACAGAAATCGTCTATGGCTACACCTTC. Residues: CASSFSGTEIVYGYTF. The chain employs TRBV19 and TRBJ1-2; 7 bases align to TRBD1. V was clipped by 5 bases and J by 4 bases; unmatched bases: 13. The CDR3 covers 16 residues. Germline-derived CDR1 and CDR2 are LNHDA and SQIVND (reference sequence).

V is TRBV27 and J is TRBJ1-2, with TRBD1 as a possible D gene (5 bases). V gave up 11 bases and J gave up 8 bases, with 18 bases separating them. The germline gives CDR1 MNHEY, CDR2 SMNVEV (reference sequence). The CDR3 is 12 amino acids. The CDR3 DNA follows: TGTGCCTCCTACGGGGCCTCGGTAGGCTACACCTTC. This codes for CASYGASVGYTF.

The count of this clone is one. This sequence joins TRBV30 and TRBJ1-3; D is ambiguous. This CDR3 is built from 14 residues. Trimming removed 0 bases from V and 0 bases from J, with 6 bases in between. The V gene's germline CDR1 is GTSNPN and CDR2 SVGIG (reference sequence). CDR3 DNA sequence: TGTGCCTGGAGTGTCGGAAGCTCTGGAAACACCATATATTTT. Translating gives CAWSVGSSGNTIYF.

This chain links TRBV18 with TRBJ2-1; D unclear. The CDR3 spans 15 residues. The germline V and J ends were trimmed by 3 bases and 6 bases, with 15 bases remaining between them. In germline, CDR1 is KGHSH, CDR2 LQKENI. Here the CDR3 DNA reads TGTGCCAGCTCACCTCCCCTAATCGCTTCCAATGAGCAGTTCTTC. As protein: CASSPPLIASNEQFF.

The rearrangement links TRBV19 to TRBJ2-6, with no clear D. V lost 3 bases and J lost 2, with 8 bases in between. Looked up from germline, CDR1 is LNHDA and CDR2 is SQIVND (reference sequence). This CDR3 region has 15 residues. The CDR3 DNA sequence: TGTGCCAGTAGTATGACAAACACTGGGGCCAACGTCCTGACTTTC. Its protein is CASSMTNTGANVLTF.

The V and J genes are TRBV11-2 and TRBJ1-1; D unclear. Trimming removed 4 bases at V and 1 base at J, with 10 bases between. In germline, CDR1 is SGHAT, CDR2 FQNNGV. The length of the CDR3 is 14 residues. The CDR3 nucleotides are TGTGCCAGCAGCTCCCCGACCCGGAACACTGAAGCTTTCTTT. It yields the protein CASSSPTRNTEAFF. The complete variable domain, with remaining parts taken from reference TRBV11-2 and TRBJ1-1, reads EAGVAQSPRYKIIEKRQSVAFWCNPISGHATLYWYQQILGQGPKLLIQFQNNGVVDDSQLPKDRFSAERLKGVDSTLKIQPAKLEDSAVYLCASSSPTRNTEAFFGQGTRLTVV.

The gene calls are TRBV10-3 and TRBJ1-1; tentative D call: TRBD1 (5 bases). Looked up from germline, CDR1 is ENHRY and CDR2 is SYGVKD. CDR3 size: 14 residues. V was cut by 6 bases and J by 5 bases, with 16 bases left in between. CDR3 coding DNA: TGTGCCATCAGCGCCCTGCAGGGTACGACTGAAGCTTTCTTT. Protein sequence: CAISALQGTTEAFF.

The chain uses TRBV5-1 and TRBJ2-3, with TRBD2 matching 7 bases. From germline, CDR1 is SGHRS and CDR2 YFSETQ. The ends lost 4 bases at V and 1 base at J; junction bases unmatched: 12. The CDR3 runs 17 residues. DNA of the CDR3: TGCGCCAGCAGCCCCCGAAAAGCGGGACCGGGCACAGATACGCAGTATTTT. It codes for CASSPRKAGPGTDTQYF. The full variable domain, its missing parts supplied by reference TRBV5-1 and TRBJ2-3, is KAGVTQTPRYLIKTRGQQVTLSCSPISGHRSVSWYQQTPGQGLQFLFEYFSETQRNKGNFPGRFSGRQFSNSRSEMNVSTLELGDSALYLCASSPRKAGPGTDTQYFGPGTRLTVL.

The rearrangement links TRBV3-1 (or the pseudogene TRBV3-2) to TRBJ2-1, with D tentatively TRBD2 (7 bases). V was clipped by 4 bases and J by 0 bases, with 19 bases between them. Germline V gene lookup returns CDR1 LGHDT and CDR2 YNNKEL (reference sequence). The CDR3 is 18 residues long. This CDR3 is CASSPIPLGGGSYNEQFF. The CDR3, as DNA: TGTGCCAGCAGCCCCATCCCTCTAGGGGGGGGCTCCTACAATGAGCAGTTCTTC.

The CDR3 coding sequence is TGCGCCAGCAGCCTGGAACAGGGATACTATGGCTACACCTTC. Protein sequence: CASSLEQGYYGYTF. The chain couples TRBV4-1 to TRBJ1-2, with a weak D call TRBD1 (6 bases). The CDR3 length is 14 residues. The germline V gene has CDR1 MGHRA and CDR2 YSYEKL. Trimming left V 4 bases short and J 3 bases short, with 12 bases between.

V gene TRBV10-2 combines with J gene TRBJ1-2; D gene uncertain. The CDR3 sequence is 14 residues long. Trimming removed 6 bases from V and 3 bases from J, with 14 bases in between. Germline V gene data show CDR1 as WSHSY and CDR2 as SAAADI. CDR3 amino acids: CASSGPYGDYGYTF. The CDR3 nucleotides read TGCGCCAGCAGCGGACCCTATGGGGACTATGGCTACACCTTC.

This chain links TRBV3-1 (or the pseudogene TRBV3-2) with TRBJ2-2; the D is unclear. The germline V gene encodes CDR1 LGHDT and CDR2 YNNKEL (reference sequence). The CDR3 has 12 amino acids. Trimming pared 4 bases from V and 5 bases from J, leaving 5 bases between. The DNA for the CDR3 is TGTGCCAGCAGCCGGGTTACCGGGGAGCTGTTTTTT. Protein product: CASSRVTGELFF.

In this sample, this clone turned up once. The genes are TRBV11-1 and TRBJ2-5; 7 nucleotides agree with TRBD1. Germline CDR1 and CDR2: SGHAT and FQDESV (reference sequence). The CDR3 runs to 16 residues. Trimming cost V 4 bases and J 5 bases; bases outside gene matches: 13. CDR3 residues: CASSSHTGDGYETQYF. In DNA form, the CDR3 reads TGTGCCAGCAGCTCACACACAGGGGATGGGTACGAGACCCAGTACTTC.

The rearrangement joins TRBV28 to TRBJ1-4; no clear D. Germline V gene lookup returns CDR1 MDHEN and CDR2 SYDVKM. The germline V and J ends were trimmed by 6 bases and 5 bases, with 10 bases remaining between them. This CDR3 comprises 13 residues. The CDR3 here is CASSVGANEKLFF. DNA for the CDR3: TGTGCCAGCAGCGTGGGAGCGAATGAAAAACTGTTTTTT.

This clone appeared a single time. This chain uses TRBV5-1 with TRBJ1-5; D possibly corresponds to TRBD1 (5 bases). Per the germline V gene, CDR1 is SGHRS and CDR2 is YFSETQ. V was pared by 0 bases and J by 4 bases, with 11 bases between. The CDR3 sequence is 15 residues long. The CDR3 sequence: CASSLGAGPNQPQHF. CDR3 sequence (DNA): TGCGCCAGCAGCTTGGGGGCAGGGCCGAATCAGCCCCAGCATTTT.

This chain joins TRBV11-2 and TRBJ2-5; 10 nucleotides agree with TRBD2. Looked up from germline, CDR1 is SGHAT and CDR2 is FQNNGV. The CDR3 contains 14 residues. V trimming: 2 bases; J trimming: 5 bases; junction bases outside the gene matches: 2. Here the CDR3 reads CASSLLAGVETQYF. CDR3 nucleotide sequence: TGTGCCAGCAGCTTACTAGCGGGAGTGGAGACCCAGTACTTC.

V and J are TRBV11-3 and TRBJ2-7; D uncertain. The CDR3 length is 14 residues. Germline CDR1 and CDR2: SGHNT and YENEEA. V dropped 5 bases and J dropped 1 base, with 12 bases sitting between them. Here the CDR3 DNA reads TGTGCCAGCAGCCCCGGACCTTCGTCCTACGAGCAGTACTTC. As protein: CASSPGPSSYEQYF.

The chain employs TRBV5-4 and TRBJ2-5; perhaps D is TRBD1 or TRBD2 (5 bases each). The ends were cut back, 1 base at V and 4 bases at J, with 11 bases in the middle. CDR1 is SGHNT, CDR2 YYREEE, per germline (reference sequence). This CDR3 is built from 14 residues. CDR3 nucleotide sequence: TGTGCCAGCAGCTTGCCATCGGGGCTAGAGACCCAGTACTTC. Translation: CASSLPSGLETQYF.

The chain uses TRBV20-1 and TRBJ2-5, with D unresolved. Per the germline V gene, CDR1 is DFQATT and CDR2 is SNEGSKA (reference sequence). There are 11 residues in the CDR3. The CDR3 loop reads CAYGPERMQYF. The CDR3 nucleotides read TGCGCTTACGGACCCGAAAGAATGCAGTACTTC.

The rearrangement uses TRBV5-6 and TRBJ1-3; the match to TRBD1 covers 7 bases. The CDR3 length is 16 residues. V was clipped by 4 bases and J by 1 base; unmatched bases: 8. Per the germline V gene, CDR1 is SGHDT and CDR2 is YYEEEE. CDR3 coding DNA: TGTGCCAGCAGCAGGCGGGACAGTTTATCTGGAAACACCATATATTTT. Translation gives CASSRRDSLSGNTIYF. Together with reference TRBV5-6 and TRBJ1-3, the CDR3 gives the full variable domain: DAGVTQSPTHLIKTRGQQVTLRCSPKSGHDTVSWYQQALGQGPQFIFQYYEEEERQRGNFPDRFSGHQFPNYSSELNVNALLLGDSALYLCASSRRDSLSGNTIYFGEGSWLTVV.

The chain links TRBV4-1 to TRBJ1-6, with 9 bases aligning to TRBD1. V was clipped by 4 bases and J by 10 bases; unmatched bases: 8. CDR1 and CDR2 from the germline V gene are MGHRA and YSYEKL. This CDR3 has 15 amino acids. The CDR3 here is CASSLGPGQGSPLHF. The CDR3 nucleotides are TGCGCCAGCAGCCTAGGACCGGGACAGGGCTCACCCCTCCACTTT.

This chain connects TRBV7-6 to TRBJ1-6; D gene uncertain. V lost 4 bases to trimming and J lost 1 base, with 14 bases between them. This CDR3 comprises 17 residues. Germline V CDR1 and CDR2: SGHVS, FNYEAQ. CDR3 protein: CASSSGGFGSYNSPLHF. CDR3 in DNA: TGTGCCAGCAGCTCGGGCGGGTTTGGGTCCTATAATTCACCCCTCCACTTT. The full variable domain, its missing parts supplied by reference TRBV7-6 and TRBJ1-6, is GAGVSQSPRYKVTKRGQDVALRCDPISGHVSLYWYRQALGQGPEFLTYFNYEAQQDKSGLPNDRFSAERPEGSISTLTIQRTEQRDSAMYRCASSSGGFGSYNSPLHFGNGTRLTVT.

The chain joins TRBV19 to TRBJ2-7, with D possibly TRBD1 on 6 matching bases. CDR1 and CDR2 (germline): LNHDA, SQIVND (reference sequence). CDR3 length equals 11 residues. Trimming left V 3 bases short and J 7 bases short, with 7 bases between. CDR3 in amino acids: CASSMGTEQYF. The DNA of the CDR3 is TGTGCCAGTAGTATGGGGACAGAGCAGTACTTC.

The CDR3 is CASSSTVYEQYF. Here the CDR3 DNA reads TGTGCCAGCAGTTCGACAGTTTACGAGCAGTACTTC. The rearrangement uses TRBV28 and TRBJ2-7; weak D call: TRBD1 (5 bases). From germline, CDR1 is MDHEN and CDR2 SYDVKM. V lost 4 bases and J lost 4, with 8 bases in between. This CDR3 has 12 amino acids.

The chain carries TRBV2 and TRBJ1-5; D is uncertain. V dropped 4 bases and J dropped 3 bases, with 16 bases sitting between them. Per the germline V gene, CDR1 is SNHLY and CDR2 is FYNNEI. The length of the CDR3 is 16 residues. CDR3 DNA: TGTGCCAGCAGTGTGGACCGACGGCCTTCCAATCAGCCCCAGCATTTT. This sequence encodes CASSVDRRPSNQPQHF.

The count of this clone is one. Written as DNA, the CDR3 is TGCGCCAGCAGCTTGGCAGGACCCAATCAGCCCCAGCATTTT. Its translation is CASSLAGPNQPQHF. This chain links TRBV5-1 with TRBJ1-5; D remains ambiguous. The CDR3 length is 14 residues. CDR1 and CDR2 from the germline V gene are SGHRS and YFSETQ. V lost 0 bases to trimming and J lost 3 bases, with 7 bases between them. The full variable domain, its missing parts supplied by reference TRBV5-1 and TRBJ1-5, is KAGVTQTPRYLIKTRGQQVTLSCSPISGHRSVSWYQQTPGQGLQFLFEYFSETQRNKGNFPGRFSGRQFSNSRSEMNVSTLELGDSALYLCASSLAGPNQPQHFGDGTRLSIL.